This paragraph covers one T cell receptor beta chain sequence. The sample comes from a study of blood T cell repertoires in COVID-19. Study in general: Sites across the United States, Italy and Spain contributed samples from acute and convalescent COVID-19. T cells, B-cell-depleted T cells, or PBMCs provided the cDNA or gDNA that served as material.

The CDR3 extends over 13 amino acids. Trimming removed 8 bases from V and 6 bases from J, with 13 bases in between. Germline V gene data show CDR1 as ENHRY and CDR2 as SYGVKD. In the original workflow: Nucleated cell counts were estimated from reference gene primer amplification. Some clones are missing from TCRdb's copy, which holds only in-frame ones; the method was immunoSEQ multiplex PCR. D and trimming come from the DNA, and the V and J calls and clone size come from that table. Among approximately 73,000 clones listed, roughly nine tenths were seen once. This receptor was taken from a woman in her sixties with acute or convalescent COVID-19. The sequenced sample was peripheral blood. This sequence joins TRBV10-3 and TRBJ1-4; tentatively, D is TRBD1 (6 bases). CDR3 sequence reads: CAIGTGRDEKLFF. Written as DNA, the CDR3 is TGTGCCATCGGAACAGGGAGGGATGAAAAACTGTTTTTT.